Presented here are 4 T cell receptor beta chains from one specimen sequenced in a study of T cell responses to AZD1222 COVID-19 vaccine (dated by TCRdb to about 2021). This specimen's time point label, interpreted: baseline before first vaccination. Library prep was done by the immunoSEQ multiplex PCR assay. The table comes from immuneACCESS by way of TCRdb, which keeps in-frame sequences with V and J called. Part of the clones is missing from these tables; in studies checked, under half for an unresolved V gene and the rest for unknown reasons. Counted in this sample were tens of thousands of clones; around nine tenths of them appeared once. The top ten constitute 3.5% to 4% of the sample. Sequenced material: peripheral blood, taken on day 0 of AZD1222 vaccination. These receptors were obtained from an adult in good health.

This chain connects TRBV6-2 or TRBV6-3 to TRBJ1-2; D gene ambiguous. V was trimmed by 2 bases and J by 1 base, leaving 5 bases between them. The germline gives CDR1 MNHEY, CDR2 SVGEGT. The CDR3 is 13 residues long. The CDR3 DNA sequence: TGTGCCAGCAGTTACGACAATAACTATGGCTACACCTTC. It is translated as CASSYDNNYGYTF.

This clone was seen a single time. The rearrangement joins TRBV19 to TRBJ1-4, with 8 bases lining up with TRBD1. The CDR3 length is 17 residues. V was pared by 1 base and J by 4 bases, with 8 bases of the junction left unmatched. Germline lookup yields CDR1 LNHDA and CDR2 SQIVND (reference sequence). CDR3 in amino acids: CASSIGRGRLINEKLFF. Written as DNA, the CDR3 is TGTGCCAGTAGTATAGGCAGGGGGCGTCTGATTAATGAAAAACTGTTTTTT.

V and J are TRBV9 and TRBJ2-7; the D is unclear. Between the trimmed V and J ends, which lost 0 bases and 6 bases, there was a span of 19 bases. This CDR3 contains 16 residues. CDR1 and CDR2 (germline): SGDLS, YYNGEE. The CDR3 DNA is TGTGCCAGCAGCGTAGAAGTGTCGGGCGGTAGCACCGAGCAGTACTTC. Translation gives CASSVEVSGGSTEQYF.

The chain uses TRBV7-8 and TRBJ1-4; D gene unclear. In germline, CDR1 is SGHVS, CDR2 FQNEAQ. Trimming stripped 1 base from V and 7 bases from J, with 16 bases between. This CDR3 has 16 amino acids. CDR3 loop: CASSLDRLGNGEKLFF. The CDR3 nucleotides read TGTGCCAGCAGCTTAGATAGGTTAGGGAACGGTGAAAAACTGTTTTTT. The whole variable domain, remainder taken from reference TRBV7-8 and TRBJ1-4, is GAGVSQSPRYKVAKRGQDVALRCDPISGHVSLFWYQQALGQGPEFLTYFQNEAQLDKSGLPSDRFFAERPEGSVSTLKIQRTQQEDSAVYLCASSLDRLGNGEKLFFGSGTQLSVL.